Below, one T cell receptor (beta chain) is given with its context. Its binding antigen is unknown. No clone much larger than this one lies a single base away; base qualities are absent. In the paper's terms, the time point label means: baseline before first vaccination. Samples from vaccinated people were obtained from the UK trials COV001 and COV002, which included a single-blind randomized controlled phase 2/3 trial of AZD1222 (ChAdOx1 nCoV-19) in healthy adults. For TCRbeta chain sequencing, PBMC samples were collected from trial participants at day 0 and at day 28 after the second dose. The source of the sample is a study of T cell responses to AZD1222 COVID-19 vaccine (dated by TCRdb to about 2021). Regarding the research as a whole: AZD1222 recipients whose second dose came at about 4 weeks and those whose second dose came at about 12 weeks were combined into one group, since spike-specific TCR depth and breadth did not differ between the two schedules. Trial participants were enrolled into age subgroups of 18-55, 56-69 and 70-plus years, which contained approximately 150, 30 and 60 TCR-sequenced participants, respectively. TCR sequencing was performed for about 240 trial participants, of whom 200 to 210 were given two doses of AZD1222 and around 25 were given two doses of MenACWY control vaccine.

Its CDR3 holds 15 amino acids, cysteine through phenylalanine. The read is trimmed to its CDR3 DNA, 45 bases read in frame from base 1. Trimming leaves V shorter by 5 bases and J shorter by 5 bases, with the junction holding 9 bases beyond the gene matches. CDR1 and CDR2 are drawn from the germline V gene: SGHAT, FQNNGV. The CDR3 regions of human TCRbeta chains were analyzed by immunosequencing. The published analysis was carried out like this. TCRs in the repertoires were matched against a reference library of SARS-CoV-2-specific TCRs that had been generated with the MIRA antigen-specificity platform. Breadth was defined as the fraction of unique TCRs that were SARS-CoV-2-associated. Depth was defined as the fraction of total T cells that were SARS-CoV-2-associated. Each spike-specific TCR was assigned to its reactive spike region and to a CD4 or CD8 class using the MIRA data. Log10-transformed breadth and depth values were compared by one-way ANOVA with Sidak's multiple comparisons tests. TCRdb obtained this table from immuneACCESS and retained in-frame rearrangements with V and J assigned. These tables miss some clones; where compared with another copy, unresolved V genes account for less than half of the shortfall, and the remainder is unexplained. V, J and clone size reflect that table, while D and trimming were determined from the DNA. The sample profile shows about 160,000 clones; more than 80% of them were found once. Jointly, the top ten make up approximately 6.9% of the sample.

Overall study outcomes, separate from this receptor: Participants were mostly white British and included more females than males, and it was suggested by the authors that clonal diversity may have been underestimated. The 56-69-year group was small, and its depth increase did not reach significance, likely because of low power. Because no samples from the day 14 peak response were available, repertoires could be characterized only after the peak T cell response. The vaccine-associated CD4 TCRs covered the entire spike protein, and the dominant responses fell in regions 160-218 and 743-854. Conclusions about previously exposed vaccinees were limited because only six or seven AZD1222 recipients were SARS-CoV-2 seropositive at baseline. Spike-specific TCR breadth and depth rose significantly after two AZD1222 doses compared with day 0 and with MenACWY recipients. Nearly half of unique spike-specific TCRs reportedly recognized epitopes outside regions mutated in the B.1.351 and B.1.1.7 variants.

The TCR was taken from an adult in good health. This sequence uses TRBV11-2 and TRBJ2-1; TRBD2 fits 7 bases in the junction. The input for sequencing was peripheral blood, taken on day 0 of AZD1222 vaccination. In nucleotide form, the sequence is TGTGCCAGCAGCCGCGGGCTAGCGGCCCACAATGAGCAGTTCTTC. Its protein reads: CASSRGLAAHNEQFF.